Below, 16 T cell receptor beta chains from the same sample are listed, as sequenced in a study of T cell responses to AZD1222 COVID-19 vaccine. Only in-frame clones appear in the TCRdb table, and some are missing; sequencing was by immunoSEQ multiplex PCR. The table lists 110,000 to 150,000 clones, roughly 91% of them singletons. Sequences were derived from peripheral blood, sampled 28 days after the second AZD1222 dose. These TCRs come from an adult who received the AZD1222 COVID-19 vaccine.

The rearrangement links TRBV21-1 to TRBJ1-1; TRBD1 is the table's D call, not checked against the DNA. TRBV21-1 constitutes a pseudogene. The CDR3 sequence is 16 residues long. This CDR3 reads CASSSPPRTGNTEAFF. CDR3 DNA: TGTGCCAGCAGCTCCCCCCCACGGACAGGGAACACTGAAGCTTTCTTT.

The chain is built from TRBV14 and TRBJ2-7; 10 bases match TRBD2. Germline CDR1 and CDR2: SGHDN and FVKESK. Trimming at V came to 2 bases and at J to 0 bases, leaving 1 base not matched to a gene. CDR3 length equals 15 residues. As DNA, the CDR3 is TGTGCCAGCAGCCAATTAGCGGGGGGCTCCTACGAGCAGTACTTC. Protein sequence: CASSQLAGGSYEQYF.

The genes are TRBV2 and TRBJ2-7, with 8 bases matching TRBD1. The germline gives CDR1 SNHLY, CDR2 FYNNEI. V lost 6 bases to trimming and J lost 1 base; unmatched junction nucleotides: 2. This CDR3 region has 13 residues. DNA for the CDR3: TGTGCCAGCAGGCGACAGGGGTCCTACGAGCAGTACTTC. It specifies CASRRQGSYEQYF.

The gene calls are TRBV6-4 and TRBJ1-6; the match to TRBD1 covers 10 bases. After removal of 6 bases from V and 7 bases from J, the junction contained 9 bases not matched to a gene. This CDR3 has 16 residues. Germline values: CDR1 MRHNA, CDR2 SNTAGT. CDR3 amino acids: CASRETGGIRNSPLHF. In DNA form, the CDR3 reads TGTGCCAGCAGAGAGACAGGGGGCATTCGAAATTCACCCCTCCACTTT.

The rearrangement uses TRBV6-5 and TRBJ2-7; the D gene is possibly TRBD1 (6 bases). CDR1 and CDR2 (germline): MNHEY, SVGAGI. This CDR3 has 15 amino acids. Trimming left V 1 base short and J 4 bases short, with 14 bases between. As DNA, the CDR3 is TGTGCCAGCAGTTACTTACAGGGAGCAGAATACGAGCAGTACTTC. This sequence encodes CASSYLQGAEYEQYF.

DNA of the CDR3: TGTGCCAGCAGCTTAGGATACCTCCCCTATGGCTACACCTTC. Translating it yields CASSLGYLPYGYTF. The gene calls are TRBV7-2 and TRBJ1-2; D gene ambiguous. V dropped 1 base and J dropped 4 bases, with 10 bases sitting between them. From germline, CDR1 is SGHTA and CDR2 FQGNSA. This CDR3 spans 14 amino acids.

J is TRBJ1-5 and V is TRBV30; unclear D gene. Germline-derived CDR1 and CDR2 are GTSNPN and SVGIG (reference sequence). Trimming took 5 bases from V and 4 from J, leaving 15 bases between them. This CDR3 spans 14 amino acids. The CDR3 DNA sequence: TGTGCCTGGGGCGGCCGCGGGATAAATCAGCCCCAGCATTTT. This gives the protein CAWGGRGINQPQHF. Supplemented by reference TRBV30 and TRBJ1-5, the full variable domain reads SQTIHQWPATLVQPVGSPLSLECTVEGTSNPNLYWYRQAAGRGLQLLFYSVGIGQISSEVPQNLSASRPQDRQFILSSKKLLLSDSGFYLCAWGGRGINQPQHFGDGTRLSIL.

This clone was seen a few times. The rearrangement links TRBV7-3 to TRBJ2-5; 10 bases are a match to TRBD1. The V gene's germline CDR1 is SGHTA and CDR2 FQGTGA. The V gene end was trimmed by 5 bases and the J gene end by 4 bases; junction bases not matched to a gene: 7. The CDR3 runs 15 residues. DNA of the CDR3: TGTGCCAGCAGCCCTGGGACAGGGGTAACAGAGACCCAGTACTTC. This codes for CASSPGTGVTETQYF.

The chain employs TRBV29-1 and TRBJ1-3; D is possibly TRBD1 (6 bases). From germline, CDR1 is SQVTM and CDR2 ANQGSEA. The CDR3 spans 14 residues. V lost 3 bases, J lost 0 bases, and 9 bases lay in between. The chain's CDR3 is CSVDTGSSGNTIYF. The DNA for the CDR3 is TGCAGCGTTGACACAGGGTCCTCTGGAAACACCATATATTTT.

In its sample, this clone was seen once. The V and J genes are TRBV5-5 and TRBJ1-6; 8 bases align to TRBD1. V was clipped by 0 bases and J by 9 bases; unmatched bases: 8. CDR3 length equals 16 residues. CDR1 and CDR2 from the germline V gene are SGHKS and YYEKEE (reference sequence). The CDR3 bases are TGTGCCAGCAGCTTGGGGGGGACAGGCCGGGGTTCACCCCTCCACTTT. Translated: CASSLGGTGRGSPLHF.

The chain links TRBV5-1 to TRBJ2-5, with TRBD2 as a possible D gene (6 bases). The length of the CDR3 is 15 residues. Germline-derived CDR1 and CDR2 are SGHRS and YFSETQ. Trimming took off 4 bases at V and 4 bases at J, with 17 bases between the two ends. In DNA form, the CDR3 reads TGCGCCAGCAGCCCGGGACTGCCCGGGGGAGAGACCCAGTACTTC. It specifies CASSPGLPGGETQYF.

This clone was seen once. CDR3 in amino acids: CASSSLAGSETQYF. CDR3 bases: TGTGCCAGCAGTTCTCTAGCGGGGTCGGAGACCCAGTACTTC. The V and J genes are TRBV28 and TRBJ2-5; TRBD2 matches 9 bases. The CDR3 runs 14 residues. V dropped 4 bases and J dropped 5; count of bases not matched to a gene: 5. The V gene's germline CDR1 is MDHEN and CDR2 SYDVKM. The variable domain in full, with the rest retrieved from reference TRBV28 and TRBJ2-5, is DVKVTQSSRYLVKRTGEKVFLECVQDMDHENMFWYRQDPGLGLRLIYFSYDVKMKEKGDIPEGYSVSREKKERFSLILESASTNQTSMYLCASSSLAGSETQYFGPGTRLLVL.

CDR3: CASSVGISDVYEQYF. DNA for the CDR3: TGTGCCAGCAGCGTAGGGATTAGCGACGTCTACGAGCAGTACTTC. The chain carries TRBV9 and TRBJ2-7; D is perhaps TRBD2 (5 bases). V was trimmed by 0 bases and J by 3 bases, leaving 13 bases between them. CDR1 is SGDLS, CDR2 YYNGEE, per germline. The CDR3 sequence is 15 residues long.

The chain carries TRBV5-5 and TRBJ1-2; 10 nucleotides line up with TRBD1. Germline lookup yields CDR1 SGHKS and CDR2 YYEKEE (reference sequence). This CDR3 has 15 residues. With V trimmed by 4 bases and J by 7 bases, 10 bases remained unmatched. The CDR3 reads CASSERQGALLGYTF. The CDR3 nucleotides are TGTGCCAGCAGCGAAAGACAGGGGGCGCTTCTTGGCTACACCTTC.

The CDR3: CASSTTRTSWDEQFF. As DNA, the CDR3 is TGTGCCAGCAGCACTACCAGGACCTCCTGGGATGAGCAGTTCTTC. The J gene is TRBJ2-1, the V gene TRBV13; D not certain. Trimming took off 5 bases at V and 8 bases at J, with 19 bases between the two ends. Germline V gives CDR1 PRHDT, CDR2 FYEKMQ (reference sequence). The CDR3 has 15 amino acids.

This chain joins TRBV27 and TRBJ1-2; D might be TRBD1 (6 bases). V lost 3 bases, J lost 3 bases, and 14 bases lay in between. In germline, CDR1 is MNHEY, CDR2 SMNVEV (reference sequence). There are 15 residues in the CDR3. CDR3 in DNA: TGTGCCAGCAGTTTGGCCCCGACAGGCCACTATGGCTACACCTTC. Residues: CASSLAPTGHYGYTF.